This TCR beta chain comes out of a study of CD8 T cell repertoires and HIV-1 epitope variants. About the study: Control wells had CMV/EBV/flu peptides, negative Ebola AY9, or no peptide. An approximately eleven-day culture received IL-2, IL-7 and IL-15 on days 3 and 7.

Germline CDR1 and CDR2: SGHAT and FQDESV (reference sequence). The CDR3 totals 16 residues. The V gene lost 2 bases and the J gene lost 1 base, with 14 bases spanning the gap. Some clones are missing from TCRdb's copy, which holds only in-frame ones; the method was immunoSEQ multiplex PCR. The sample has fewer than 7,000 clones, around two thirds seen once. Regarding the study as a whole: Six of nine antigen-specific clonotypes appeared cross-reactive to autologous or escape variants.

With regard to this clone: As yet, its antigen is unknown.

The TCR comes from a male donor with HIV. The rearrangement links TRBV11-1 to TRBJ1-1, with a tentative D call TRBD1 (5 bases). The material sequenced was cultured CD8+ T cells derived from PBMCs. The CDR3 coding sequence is TGTGCCAGCAGCTTATTTCCAGGGATGGCGAACACTGAAGCTTTCTTT. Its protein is CASSLFPGMANTEAFF. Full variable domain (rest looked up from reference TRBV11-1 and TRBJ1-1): EAEVAQSPRYKITEKSQAVAFWCDPISGHATLYWYRQILGQGPELLVQFQDESVVDDSQLPKDRFSAERLKGVDSTLKIQPAELGDSAMYLCASSLFPGMANTEAFFGQGTRLTVV.